This entry concerns a single T cell receptor beta chain. This entry comes from a study of blood T cell repertoires in COVID-19. At the level of the study: Spain, Italy and the United States supplied samples that represented acute and convalescent COVID-19.

In the authors' workflow: Amplification of reference gene primers provided the estimated nucleated cell counts. Only in-frame clones appear in the TCRdb table, and some are missing; sequencing was by immunoSEQ multiplex PCR. The V and J calls and clone size are taken from that table; D and trimming were inferred from the DNA. The sample contains about 310,000 clones, more than 75% of which appear only once. J gave up 13 bases and V 0 bases, and 13 bases lay outside the gene matches. CDR1 and CDR2 (germline): GTSNPN, SVGIG (reference sequence). The CDR3 totals 14 residues. Sequenced input: peripheral blood. J is TRBJ1-1 and V is TRBV30; 8 bases align to TRBD1. The clonotype comes from a woman aged 50 to 60 who had recovered from COVID-19. The CDR3 loop is CAWSVSQAGGRSFF. CDR3 in DNA: TGTGCCTGGAGTGTATCCCAGGCAGGGGGCCGTAGTTTCTTT.